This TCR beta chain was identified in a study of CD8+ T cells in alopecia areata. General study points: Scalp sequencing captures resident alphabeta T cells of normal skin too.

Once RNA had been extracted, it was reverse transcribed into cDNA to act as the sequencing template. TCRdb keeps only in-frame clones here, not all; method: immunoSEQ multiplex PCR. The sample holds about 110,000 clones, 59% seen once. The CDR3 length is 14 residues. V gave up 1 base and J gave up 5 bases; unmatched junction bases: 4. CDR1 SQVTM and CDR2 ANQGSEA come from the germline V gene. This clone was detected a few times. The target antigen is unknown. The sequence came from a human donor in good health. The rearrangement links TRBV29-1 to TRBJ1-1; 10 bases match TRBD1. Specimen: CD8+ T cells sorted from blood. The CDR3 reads CSVEGDRGLTEAFF. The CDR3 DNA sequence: TGCAGCGTTGAAGGAGACAGGGGGCTTACTGAAGCTTTCTTT. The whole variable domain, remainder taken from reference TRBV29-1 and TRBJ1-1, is SAVISQKPSRDICQRGTSLTIQCQVDSQVTMMFWYRQQPGQSLTLIATANQGSEATYESGFVIDKFPISRPNLTFSTLTVSNMSPEDSSIYLCSVEGDRGLTEAFFGQGTRLTVV.